This is a list of T cell receptor beta chains from one sample in a study of cytomegalovirus exposure and HLA in healthy donors. TCRdb keeps only in-frame clones here, not all; method: immunoSEQ multiplex PCR. The table shows around 210,000 clones, with 78% occurring only once. The source material was PBMCs. These receptors were obtained from a boy between 10 and 17 years old in good health and CMV-seronegative. CDR3s include the opening cysteine and the closing phenylalanine or tryptophan. Each record gives: D gene, clone size, J gene, V gene, CDR3 DNA, CDR3 protein. A D gene is named only where the DNA matches it firmly. For some rows the clone size is stated as once, few or many, or as a class when expanded; others skip it.

d_call: TRBD1; clone_size: .; j_call: TRBJ2-7; v_call: TRBV2; cdr3_nt: TGTGCCAGCAGTGAAGGACAGGGATGGGCCTACGAGCAGTACTTC; cdr3_aa: CASSEGQGWAYEQYF
d_call: TRBD1; clone_size: .; j_call: TRBJ2-2; v_call: TRBV11-3; cdr3_nt: TGTGCCAGCAGCTTAGGGGGACAGGGGCACACCGGGGAGCTGTTTTTT; cdr3_aa: CASSLGGQGHTGELFF
d_call: .; clone_size: .; j_call: TRBJ2-2; v_call: TRBV6-6; cdr3_nt: TGTGCCAGCAGTTACGGGACACCCTACACCGGGGAGCTGTTTTTT; cdr3_aa: CASSYGTPYTGELFF
d_call: TRBD1; clone_size: .; j_call: TRBJ2-1; v_call: TRBV11-3; cdr3_nt: TGTGCCAGCAGCGGGCCGGGACAGGGTTCGGTTGGCAATGAGCAGTTCTTC; cdr3_aa: CASSGPGQGSVGNEQFF
d_call: TRBD2; clone_size: .; j_call: TRBJ2-2; v_call: TRBV5-1; cdr3_nt: TGCGCCAGCAGCTTGGCCCGTCGGGAGGGCCAGACCGGGGAGCTGTTTTTT; cdr3_aa: CASSLARREGQTGELFF
d_call: .; clone_size: .; j_call: TRBJ2-1; v_call: TRBV27; cdr3_nt: TGTGCCAGCAGTCCTCCTAGGGGCCTCCGTTTGGATGAGCAGTTCTTC; cdr3_aa: CASSPPRGLRLDEQFF
d_call: .; clone_size: .; j_call: TRBJ2-2; v_call: TRBV5-1; cdr3_nt: TGCGCCAGCAGCTTGGTAGCCCCCGGGGAGCTGTTTTTT; cdr3_aa: CASSLVAPGELFF
d_call: TRBD1; clone_size: .; j_call: TRBJ1-3; v_call: TRBV5-1; cdr3_nt: TGCGCCAGCAGCTTTAGTCCCGGGACAGGGGGCGCGTACCATCTTGGAAACACCATATATTTT; cdr3_aa: CASSFSPGTGGAYHLGNTIYF
d_call: .; clone_size: few; j_call: TRBJ1-1; v_call: TRBV6-5; cdr3_nt: TGTGCCAGCAGTTACTCCTCACCGGGAGGGACTGAAGCTTTCTTT; cdr3_aa: CASSYSSPGGTEAFF
d_call: .; clone_size: .; j_call: TRBJ1-6; v_call: TRBV27; cdr3_nt: TGTGCCAGCAGTCCTACCTATAATTCACCCCTCCACTTT; cdr3_aa: CASSPTYNSPLHF
d_call: .; clone_size: .; j_call: TRBJ2-7; v_call: TRBV10-1; cdr3_nt: TGCGCCAGCAGTCAGGGTGACGAGCAGTACTTC; cdr3_aa: CASSQGDEQYF
d_call: .; clone_size: .; j_call: TRBJ1-2; v_call: TRBV5-1; cdr3_nt: TGCGCCAGCAGCTTGGGGGGCCTTTCAGCTAACTATGGCTACACCTTC; cdr3_aa: CASSLGGLSANYGYTF
d_call: .; clone_size: .; j_call: TRBJ2-3; v_call: TRBV5-4; cdr3_nt: TGTGCCAGCAGCTTGGGCCGGAGGGGAAGCACAGATACGCAGTATTTT; cdr3_aa: CASSLGRRGSTDTQYF
d_call: TRBD2; clone_size: .; j_call: TRBJ2-2; v_call: TRBV5-4; cdr3_nt: TGTGCCAGCAGTCAAGGACTAGCGGGATTCGGGGAGCTGTTTTTT; cdr3_aa: CASSQGLAGFGELFF
d_call: TRBD1; clone_size: .; j_call: TRBJ2-7; v_call: TRBV6-5; cdr3_nt: TGTGCCAGCAGCTCCCTCACAGGGGATTACGAGCAGTACTTC; cdr3_aa: CASSSLTGDYEQYF
d_call: TRBD2; clone_size: .; j_call: TRBJ2-1; v_call: TRBV5-1; cdr3_nt: TGCGCCAGCAGCTCTACTAGCGGGAGACAGGAGCAGTTCTTC; cdr3_aa: CASSSTSGRQEQFF
d_call: TRBD1; clone_size: .; j_call: TRBJ2-5; v_call: TRBV2; cdr3_nt: TGTGCCAGCAGTAGGGGTGAAACCGGGACAGGAAGGTTAGAGACCCAGTACTTC; cdr3_aa: CASSRGETGTGRLETQYF
d_call: TRBD2; clone_size: .; j_call: TRBJ2-1; v_call: TRBV6-1; cdr3_nt: TGTGCCAGCAGTGCCCTACTAGCGGGAGTAGGGAATGAGCAGTTCTTC; cdr3_aa: CASSALLAGVGNEQFF
d_call: TRBD1; clone_size: .; j_call: TRBJ2-1; v_call: TRBV6-5; cdr3_nt: TGTGCCAGCAGTTACTCCAGGACAGGCTACAATGAGCAGTTCTTC; cdr3_aa: CASSYSRTGYNEQFF
d_call: .; clone_size: .; j_call: TRBJ2-6; v_call: TRBV30; cdr3_nt: TGTGCCTGGAGTCCAGGCCTCTCTGGGGCCAACGTCCTGACTTTC; cdr3_aa: CAWSPGLSGANVLTF
d_call: TRBD1; clone_size: .; j_call: TRBJ1-1; v_call: TRBV18; cdr3_nt: TGTGCCAGCTCTCAGGGGGCAGAAGCTTTCTTT; cdr3_aa: CASSQGAEAFF
d_call: TRBD1; clone_size: .; j_call: TRBJ2-6; v_call: TRBV5-1; cdr3_nt: TGCGCCAGCTATTTAGGGACAGGGCTACCCTCTGGGGCCAACGTCCTGACTTTC; cdr3_aa: CASYLGTGLPSGANVLTF
d_call: TRBD2; clone_size: once; j_call: TRBJ2-5; v_call: TRBV30; cdr3_nt: TGTGCCTGGAGGTCGGGAGGGCCGGGTGAGCAGTACTTC; cdr3_aa: CAWRSGGPGEQYF
d_call: TRBD1; clone_size: .; j_call: TRBJ1-5; v_call: TRBV19; cdr3_nt: TGTGCCAGTAGTCTGACCGGGACAGGCTATCAGCCCCAGCATTTT; cdr3_aa: CASSLTGTGYQPQHF
d_call: TRBD2; clone_size: .; j_call: TRBJ2-1; v_call: TRBV9; cdr3_nt: TGTGCCAGCGCTTATGCGGGAGGGGACTACAATGAGCAGTTCTTC; cdr3_aa: CASAYAGGDYNEQFF
d_call: .; clone_size: .; j_call: TRBJ1-1; v_call: TRBV5-1; cdr3_nt: TGCGCCAGCAGCTTGGCCGCGGTAAACACTGAAGCTTTCTTT; cdr3_aa: CASSLAAVNTEAFF
d_call: TRBD2; clone_size: .; j_call: TRBJ2-1; v_call: TRBV7-2; cdr3_nt: TGTGCCGGTAGTACTAGCGGGACGGAGCAGTTCTTC; cdr3_aa: CAGSTSGTEQFF
d_call: .; clone_size: .; j_call: TRBJ1-2; v_call: TRBV5-1; cdr3_nt: TGCGCCAGCAGCTTGGCATCAGGGGCAGAAGGCTACACCTTC; cdr3_aa: CASSLASGAEGYTF
d_call: .; clone_size: .; j_call: TRBJ1-1; v_call: TRBV11-3; cdr3_nt: TGTGCCAGCACAGCACGGGGGGCCTGGAACACTGAAGCTTTCTTT; cdr3_aa: CASTARGAWNTEAFF
d_call: .; clone_size: .; j_call: TRBJ1-4; v_call: TRBV19; cdr3_nt: TGTGCCAGTAGTAGCGGGGGGCGACGAACTAATGAAAAACTGTTTTTT; cdr3_aa: CASSSGGRRTNEKLFF
d_call: .; clone_size: .; j_call: TRBJ2-7; v_call: TRBV27; cdr3_nt: TGTGCCAGCAGGCCCACCGAATTGTCAGGGGCTACCTACGAGCAGTACTTC; cdr3_aa: CASRPTELSGATYEQYF